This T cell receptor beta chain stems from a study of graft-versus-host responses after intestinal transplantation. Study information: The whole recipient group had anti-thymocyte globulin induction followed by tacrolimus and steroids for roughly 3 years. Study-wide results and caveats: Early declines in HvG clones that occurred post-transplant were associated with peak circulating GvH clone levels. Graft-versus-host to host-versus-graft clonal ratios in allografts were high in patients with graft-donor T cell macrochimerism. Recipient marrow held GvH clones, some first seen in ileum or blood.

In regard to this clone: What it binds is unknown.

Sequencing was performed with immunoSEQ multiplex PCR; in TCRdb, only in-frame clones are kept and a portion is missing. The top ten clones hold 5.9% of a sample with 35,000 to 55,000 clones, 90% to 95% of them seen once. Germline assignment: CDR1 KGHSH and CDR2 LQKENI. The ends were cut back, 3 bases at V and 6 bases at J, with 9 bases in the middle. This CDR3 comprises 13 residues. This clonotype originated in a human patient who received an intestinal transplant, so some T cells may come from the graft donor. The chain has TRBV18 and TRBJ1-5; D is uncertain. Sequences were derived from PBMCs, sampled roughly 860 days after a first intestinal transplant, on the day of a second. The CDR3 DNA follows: TGTGCCAGCTCACCTCTGGACGGTCAGCCCCAGCATTTT. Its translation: CASSPLDGQPQHF.